Here is one T cell receptor beta chain with its context. The antigen is unknown. This sample is part of a study of shared clonotypes between healthy human individuals. Findings and caveats of the study: Non-shared clonotypes had lower generation probabilities than those shared by all four donors.

Template for every sorted-subset replicate PCR totaled approximately 0.2 ug DNA, around 32,000 T cell genomes. Method: immunoSEQ multiplex PCR; TCRdb's copy keeps in-frame clones and lacks some. The sample lists over a million clones; more than 65% were seen once. The TCR originated in a man younger than 35 in good health. Sequences were obtained from memory CD4+ T cells sorted from blood. The subset was: CD45RA-negative fraction.

The CDR3 DNA follows: TGCAGCGTTGAAGATCGGACAGGGGACACAGATACGCAGTATTTT. Amino acids: CSVEDRTGDTDTQYF. This rearrangement joins TRBV29-1 to TRBJ2-3; 9 nucleotides agree with TRBD1. V shed 0 bases and J 2 bases; nucleotides not matched to a gene: 3. CDR1 is SQVTM and CDR2 is ANQGSEA in the germline V gene. This CDR3 is 15 amino acids long.